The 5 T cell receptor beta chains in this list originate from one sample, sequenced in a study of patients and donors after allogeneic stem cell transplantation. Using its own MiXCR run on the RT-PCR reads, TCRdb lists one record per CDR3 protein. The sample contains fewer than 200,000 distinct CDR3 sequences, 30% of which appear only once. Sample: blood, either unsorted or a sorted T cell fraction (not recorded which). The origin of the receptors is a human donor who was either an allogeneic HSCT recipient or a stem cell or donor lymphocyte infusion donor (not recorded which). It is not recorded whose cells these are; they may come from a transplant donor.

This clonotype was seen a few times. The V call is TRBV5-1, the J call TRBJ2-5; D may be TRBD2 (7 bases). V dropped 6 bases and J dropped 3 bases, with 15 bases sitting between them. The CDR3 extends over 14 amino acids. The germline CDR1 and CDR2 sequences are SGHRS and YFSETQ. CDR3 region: CASKVGGDKETQYF. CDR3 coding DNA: TGCGCCAGCAAAGTAGGGGGGGACAAAGAGACCCAGTACTTC. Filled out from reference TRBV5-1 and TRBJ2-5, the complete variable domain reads KAGVTQTPRYLIKTRGQQVTLSCSPISGHRSVSWYQQTPGQGLQFLFEYFSETQRNKGNFPGRFSGRQFSNSRSEMNVSTLELGDSALYLCASKVGGDKETQYFGPGTRLLVL.

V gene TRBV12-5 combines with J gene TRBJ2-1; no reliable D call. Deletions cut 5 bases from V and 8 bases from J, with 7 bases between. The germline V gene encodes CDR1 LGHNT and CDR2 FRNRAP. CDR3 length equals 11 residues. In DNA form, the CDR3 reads TGTGCTAGTGGTGACGAGGATGAGCAGTTCTTC. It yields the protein CASGDEDEQFF.

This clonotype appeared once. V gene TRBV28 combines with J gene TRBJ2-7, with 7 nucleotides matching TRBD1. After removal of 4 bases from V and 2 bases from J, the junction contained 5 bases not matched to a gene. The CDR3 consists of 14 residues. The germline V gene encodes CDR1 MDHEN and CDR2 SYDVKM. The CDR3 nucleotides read TGTGCCAGCAGTTACAGGGGTTGGGCCTACGAGCAGTACTTC. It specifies CASSYRGWAYEQYF.

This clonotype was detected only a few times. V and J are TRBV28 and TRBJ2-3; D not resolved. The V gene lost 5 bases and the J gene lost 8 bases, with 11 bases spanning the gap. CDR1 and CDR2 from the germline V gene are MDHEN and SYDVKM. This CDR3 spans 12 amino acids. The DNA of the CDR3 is TGTGCCAGCAGTACCCAAGTGGGTACGCAGTATTTT. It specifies CASSTQVGTQYF.

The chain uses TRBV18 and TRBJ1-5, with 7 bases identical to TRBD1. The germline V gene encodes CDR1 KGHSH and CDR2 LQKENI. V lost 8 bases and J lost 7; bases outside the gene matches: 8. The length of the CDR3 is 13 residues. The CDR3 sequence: CASTDRVRQPQHF. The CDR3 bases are TGTGCCAGCACAGACAGGGTTCGGCAGCCCCAGCATTTT.